The TCR beta chain under discussion was sequenced for a study of blood T cell repertoires in COVID-19 (dated by TCRdb to the early 2020s). Some background on the complete study: Samples covering the acute and convalescent phases of COVID-19 were provided by collaborators in the United States, Italy and Spain. The material from the prospective study consisted of cDNA or gDNA derived from T cells, B-cell-depleted T cells, or PBMCs. Subjects who had been exposed to COVID-19, were actively infected with it, or had recovered from it provided the deeply sampled blood TCRbeta repertoires that made up the dataset. The repertoires were released in a freely available public database meant as a resource for research on the immune response to SARS-CoV-2. The samples were drawn from two sources: the first 160 participants of the ongoing ImmuneRACE study, and 1,254 subjects contributed by 6 global collaborators. Sample metadata almost always included a de-identified subject ID, COVID-19 status, age in years and sex. Where HLA class I and class II types were available, the types were taken from metadata supplied by the sample provider, not from assay-based typing.

TCRbeta CDR3 regions were amplified from genomic DNA by means of the immunoSEQ Assay, a bias-controlled multiplex PCR. Concerning the study's data processing: Within the assay, amplification of reference gene primers was used to estimate how many nucleated cells each sample contained. Sequence reads were collapsed and filtered to measure the absolute abundance of every unique TCRbeta CDR3 rearrangement. For each sample, productive Simpson clonality was calculated as the square root of Simpson's diversity index over productive rearrangements. The table was pulled from immuneACCESS by TCRdb, which kept in-frame rearrangements only. Such tables lose some clones; where checked, under half of the loss comes from unresolved V genes, and the rest has no known cause. V and J calls and clone size are copied from that table; D and trimming were computed from the DNA. The sample has roughly 98,000 clones on record, over 80% of them singletons. Under 7.5% of the sample comes from the top ten.

Paper-wide results and their limitations: The amount of clinical and demographic metadata varied by source and participant and was provided uncurated.

A remark on this clone: No cognate antigen has been identified for it. The sample holds no much larger clone one base away, and base qualities are not on file.

The germline V gene (reference sequence) yields LGHDT for CDR1 and YNNKEL for CDR2. V and J are truncated by 1 base and 1 base respectively, leaving an intervening sequence of 7 bases. The CDR3 numbers 15 residues from cysteine through phenylalanine. Solely the CDR3 DNA is kept, with 45 bases framed from the first base. The collaborating institutions used their own protocols to collect whole blood in K2EDTA tubes. Collaborator samples were shipped for TCRbeta analysis as frozen whole blood, isolated PBMCs, or DNA extracted from either sample type. Sequenced: peripheral blood. The chain joins TRBV3-1 (or the pseudogene TRBV3-2) to TRBJ2-2, with the D gene not clear enough to name. The TCR was taken from a woman aged 55-69 years with active COVID-19. The DNA sequence is given as TGTGCCAGCAGCCAAGGACACCTGAACACCGGGGAGCTGTTTTTT. Translated, it gives CASSQGHLNTGELFF.